The next 31 T cell receptor beta chains were all read from a single sample in a study of CD4 T cells in relation to SARS-CoV-2 and coronaviruses. Data came from immunoSEQ multiplex PCR; TCRdb stores just in-frame clones and leaves some out. The sample has about 29,000 clones; about 75% are singletons. Unexposed donor CD4+ T cells date from about 2011-2019, before the COVID-19 pandemic. CD4+ T cells were isolated from the cells after 10 days of culture. Their cognate antigens are unknown. The sequenced sample consisted of CD4+ T cells from PBMCs, cultured in vitro. The receptors were gathered from a human donor in good health.

This chain connects TRBV2 to TRBJ2-3, with 9 bases aligning to TRBD2. The CDR3 has 16 residues. Looked up from germline, CDR1 is SNHLY and CDR2 is FYNNEI. V was clipped by 8 bases and J by 5 bases; unmatched bases: 14. This CDR3 reads CASSRVAGVGQDTQYF. The CDR3 nucleotides are TGTGCCAGCTCTAGAGTAGCGGGAGTGGGGCAAGATACGCAGTATTTT.

The chain joins TRBV3-1 (or the pseudogene TRBV3-2) to TRBJ1-2; 9 positions agree with TRBD1. V trimming: 1 base; J trimming: 1 base; junction bases outside the gene matches: 4. The CDR3 sequence is 16 residues long. Germline CDR1 LGHDT, CDR2 YNNKEL (reference sequence). This chain's CDR3 is CASSQGQGGLNYGYTF. Here the CDR3 DNA reads TGTGCCAGCAGCCAAGGACAGGGGGGTCTTAACTATGGCTACACCTTC.

V gene TRBV7-3 combines with J gene TRBJ2-7; D possibly uses TRBD1 or TRBD2 (5 bases each). The CDR3 consists of 13 residues. Per the germline V gene, CDR1 is SGHTA and CDR2 is FQGTGA. Trimming took off 5 bases at V and 6 bases at J, with 14 bases between the two ends. Here the CDR3 reads CASSPQGTGEQYF. DNA for the CDR3: TGTGCCAGCAGCCCACAAGGGACGGGCGAGCAGTACTTC.

The CDR3, as DNA: TGCGCCAGCAGCTTGGGGACAGCTGGAAACACCATATATTTT. The encoded protein is CASSLGTAGNTIYF. The V and J genes are TRBV5-1 and TRBJ1-3; D possibly corresponds to TRBD1 (6 bases). The CDR3 runs 14 residues. V shed 0 bases and J shed 2 bases, with 6 bases lying between them. Germline-derived CDR1 and CDR2 are SGHRS and YFSETQ.

The chain uses TRBV6-1 and TRBJ1-5; D might be TRBD1 (5 bases). The CDR3 is 14 amino acids. Germline CDR1 MNHNS, CDR2 SASEGT. The V end was cut by 3 bases, the J end by 4 bases, with 10 bases between. CDR3 amino acids: CASSDFGANQPQHF. The CDR3 DNA reads as TGTGCCAGCAGTGATTTCGGGGCAAATCAGCCCCAGCATTTT.

The chain links TRBV7-8 to TRBJ2-5; weak D call: TRBD2 (7 bases). CDR3 length: 16 residues. The V end lost 3 bases, the J end lost 1 base, and 15 bases lay between the germline ends. Germline CDR1 and CDR2: SGHVS and FQNEAQ. CDR3 sequence: CASSFGGGRPQETQYF. As DNA, the CDR3 is TGTGCCAGCAGCTTCGGGGGCGGGAGACCCCAAGAGACCCAGTACTTC.

The table lists this clone with a few counts. The rearrangement joins TRBV30 to TRBJ2-7; 7 nucleotides align to TRBD2. The germline gives CDR1 GTSNPN, CDR2 SVGIG (reference sequence). The V and J ends lost 5 bases and 1 base, in that order; junction bases with no gene match: 5. This CDR3 has 13 amino acids. The CDR3 spells CAWALGGSYEQYF. DNA for the CDR3: TGTGCCTGGGCCCTGGGGGGGTCCTACGAGCAGTACTTC.

This clone was seen once. This chain connects TRBV7-8 to TRBJ2-7, with 9 bases identical to TRBD2. The CDR3 is 16 residues long. V shed 0 bases, J shed 4 bases, and the junction held 7 bases outside the gene matches. CDR1 is SGHVS and CDR2 is FQNEAQ in the germline V gene. CDR3 loop: CASSLARFSGRYEQYF. CDR3 nucleotide sequence: TGTGCCAGCAGCTTAGCTCGTTTCAGCGGGAGGTACGAGCAGTACTTC.

The gene calls are TRBV12-5 and TRBJ2-5, with 8 bases lining up with TRBD1. Germline V gives CDR1 LGHNT, CDR2 FRNRAP. Unmatched junction bases numbered 5, after V lost 6 bases and J lost 5 bases. CDR3 length equals 13 residues. The CDR3 DNA is TGTGCTAGTGGACGGGACAGGCAGGAGACCCAGTACTTC. This codes for CASGRDRQETQYF.

This clone showed up just once. The chain employs TRBV3-1 (or the pseudogene TRBV3-2) and TRBJ2-2, with a tentative D call TRBD1 (6 bases). V lost 4 bases and J lost 5, with 14 bases in between. CDR3 length: 15 residues. Germline loops: CDR1 LGHDT, CDR2 YNNKEL (reference sequence). In nucleotides, the CDR3 is TGTGCCAGCAGCCTCACTCAGGGGCGAACCGGGGAGCTGTTTTTT. Protein sequence: CASSLTQGRTGELFF.

This sequence joins TRBV27 and TRBJ2-7; 9 bases agree with TRBD1. The CDR3 is made up of 16 amino acids. Germline CDR1 MNHEY, CDR2 SMNVEV (reference sequence). The V gene end was trimmed by 5 bases and the J gene end by 1 base; junction bases not matched to a gene: 9. CDR3 region: CASSPKVGQGSYEQYF. The CDR3 DNA is TGTGCCAGCAGTCCCAAAGTGGGACAGGGATCCTACGAGCAGTACTTC.

This clone was observed a handful of times. The genes are TRBV11-2 and TRBJ2-7, with D maybe TRBD1 (6 bases). Per germline, CDR1 SGHAT and CDR2 FQNNGV. The germline V and J ends were trimmed by 6 bases and 2 bases, with 11 bases remaining between them. The CDR3 is 13 amino acids. CDR3 DNA: TGTGCCAGCAGTCAGGGGCTTCCCTACGAGCAGTACTTC. This codes for CASSQGLPYEQYF.

The gene calls are TRBV18 and TRBJ2-3; TRBD1 agrees at 9 bases. V lost 6 bases and J lost 3; bases outside the gene matches: 4. CDR1 KGHSH and CDR2 LQKENI come from the germline V gene. There are 14 residues in the CDR3. The DNA of the CDR3 is TGTGCCAGCTCCCCGGGACAGGGAACAGATACGCAGTATTTT. It specifies CASSPGQGTDTQYF.

V and J are TRBV10-3 and TRBJ2-3, with D tentatively TRBD2 (5 bases). The V end was cut by 0 bases, the J end by 0 bases, with 10 bases between. This CDR3 spans 16 amino acids. Germline loops: CDR1 ENHRY, CDR2 SYGVKD. The CDR3 nucleotides read TGTGCCATCAGTGAGTCAGGCAGGACTAGCACAGATACGCAGTATTTT. Translation gives CAISESGRTSTDTQYF.

The rearrangement links TRBV12-3 or TRBV12-4 to TRBJ1-6, with TRBD1 matching 7 bases. The CDR3 sequence is 12 residues long. V shed 9 bases, J shed 9 bases, and the junction held 5 bases outside the gene matches. In nucleotides, the CDR3 is TGTGCCAGTGGGACAGCCCCTTCACCCCTCCACTTT. Encoded protein: CASGTAPSPLHF.

V and J are TRBV24-1 and TRBJ1-3; D is unresolved. Germline V CDR1 and CDR2: KGHDR, SFDVKD. This CDR3 region has 17 residues. V was clipped by 0 bases and J by 0 bases, with 11 bases between them. This CDR3 is CATSDLQPESSGNTIYF. The CDR3, as DNA: TGTGCCACCAGTGATTTGCAGCCAGAGAGCTCTGGAAACACCATATATTTT.

The V gene is TRBV18, the J gene TRBJ1-3; no clear D. The CDR3 extends over 15 amino acids. Germline assignment: CDR1 KGHSH and CDR2 LQKENI. Trimming stripped 2 bases from V and 8 bases from J, with 16 bases between. CDR3 DNA sequence: TGTGCCAGCTCACCAGGAGAGGGTCAGCGGGACACCATATATTTT. Translation: CASSPGEGQRDTIYF.

This chain connects TRBV19 to TRBJ1-5, with TRBD1 matching 10 bases. V shed 6 bases and J 6 bases; nucleotides not matched to a gene: 11. The germline V gene encodes CDR1 LNHDA and CDR2 SQIVND (reference sequence). CDR3 length equals 16 residues. CDR3 sequence reads: CASSVPGQGSSQPQHF. The CDR3, as DNA: TGTGCCAGTAGCGTACCGGGACAGGGGTCCTCTCAGCCCCAGCATTTT.

The chain combines TRBV4-3 with TRBJ1-1; D is ambiguous. This CDR3 comprises 14 residues. The germline V gene has CDR1 LGHNA and CDR2 YSLEER. V lost 4 bases to trimming and J lost 2 bases, with 11 bases between them. CDR3 nucleotides: TGCGCCAGCAGCCCCTTCCTAGGAAACACTGAAGCTTTCTTT. As protein: CASSPFLGNTEAFF.

This clone has more than one count but fewer than ten. The chain employs TRBV7-6 and TRBJ1-6, with D uncertain. Trimming left V 2 bases short and J 5 bases short, with 16 bases between. CDR3 size: 17 residues. Germline V gives CDR1 SGHVS, CDR2 FNYEAQ. The CDR3 DNA reads as TGTGCCAGCAGCTTATGGGCAGGTCAAGTGGATAATTCACCCCTCCACTTT. Its translation: CASSLWAGQVDNSPLHF.

This clone was counted once. CDR3 bases: TGTGCCAGCAGCCAGCAGAGCGGGAGATGGGAGACCCAGTACTTC. Encoded protein: CASSQQSGRWETQYF. The chain has TRBV3-1 (or the pseudogene TRBV3-2) and TRBJ2-5; 8 bases are shared with TRBD2. J gave up 5 bases and V 3 bases, and 8 bases lay outside the gene matches. CDR1 and CDR2 (germline): LGHDT, YNNKEL (reference sequence). This CDR3 is built from 15 residues.

The V and J genes are TRBV24-1 and TRBJ2-3; weak D call: TRBD1 (5 bases). From germline, CDR1 is KGHDR and CDR2 SFDVKD. The CDR3 has 17 residues. V was clipped by 3 bases and J by 4 bases, with 19 bases between them. CDR3 sequence reads: CATSDTRAGGAPDTQYF. The DNA for the CDR3 is TGTGCCACCAGTGATACAAGGGCCGGTGGGGCTCCAGATACGCAGTATTTT.

This chain uses TRBV14 with TRBJ1-2, with D possibly being TRBD1 (6 bases). The V end lost 4 bases, the J end lost 6 bases, and 15 bases lay between the germline ends. CDR3 length: 14 amino acids. CDR1 SGHDN and CDR2 FVKESK come from the germline V gene. The CDR3 DNA follows: TGTGCCAGCAGCCTCGTGGGGGGGCTCGATGGCTACACCTTC. Residues: CASSLVGGLDGYTF.

V and J are TRBV5-1 and TRBJ1-2; D not certain. Per the germline V gene, CDR1 is SGHRS and CDR2 is YFSETQ. The CDR3 loop spans 12 amino acids. Trimming removed 0 bases from V and 5 bases from J, with 5 bases in between. CDR3 sequence: CASSLDGYGYTF. The CDR3 DNA sequence: TGCGCCAGCAGCTTGGACGGTTATGGCTACACCTTC.

This clone was seen a single time. The CDR3, as DNA: TGTGCCAGCAGCTTGTTCGGACAGGGTGCCCCGACTAACTATGGCTACACCTTC. It yields the protein CASSLFGQGAPTNYGYTF. The J gene is TRBJ1-2, the V gene TRBV5-6; 8 bases map to TRBD1. The CDR3 covers 18 residues. Germline CDR1 is SGHDT and CDR2 is YYEEEE. Trimming took 1 base from V and 0 from J; bases not matched to a gene: 11.

The chain is built from TRBV5-1 and TRBJ2-3, with D possibly TRBD2 on 5 matching bases. CDR3 length: 15 residues. The germline CDR1 and CDR2 sequences are SGHRS and YFSETQ. Trimming took 1 base from V and 2 from J, leaving 11 bases between them. DNA for the CDR3: TGCGCCAGCAGCTTGCGAGGGAGTTACACAGATACGCAGTATTTT. It specifies CASSLRGSYTDTQYF. Using reference TRBV5-1 and TRBJ2-3 for the parts outside the CDR3, the full variable domain is KAGVTQTPRYLIKTRGQQVTLSCSPISGHRSVSWYQQTPGQGLQFLFEYFSETQRNKGNFPGRFSGRQFSNSRSEMNVSTLELGDSALYLCASSLRGSYTDTQYFGPGTRLTVL.

V usage is TRBV19 and J usage is TRBJ2-5, with a tentative D call TRBD2 (5 bases). Trimming removed 6 bases at V and 2 bases at J, with 10 bases between. This CDR3 region has 13 residues. Germline V lookup: CDR1 LNHDA, CDR2 SQIVND (reference sequence). The CDR3 reads CASRDRGQETQYF. In nucleotides, the CDR3 is TGTGCCAGTAGGGATCGGGGACAAGAGACCCAGTACTTC.

The chain recombines TRBV10-3 with TRBJ2-3, with 9 bases aligning to TRBD1. The CDR3 has 16 amino acids. Germline V gives CDR1 ENHRY, CDR2 SYGVKD. With 9 bases clipped from V and 0 bases from J, the junction kept 10 bases outside the gene matches. The CDR3 bases are TGTGCCATTAATGGAGAAGGGACAGGGAGCACAGATACGCAGTATTTT. Protein sequence: CAINGEGTGSTDTQYF.

The rearrangement links TRBV11-3 to TRBJ2-3; a weak D match, TRBD1 (5 bases). Germline CDR1 and CDR2: SGHNT and YENEEA. V was trimmed by 0 bases and J by 5 bases, leaving 6 bases between them. CDR3 size: 13 residues. The DNA of the CDR3 is TGTGCCAGCAGCTTAGATCAGGGAGATACGCAGTATTTT. The encoded protein is CASSLDQGDTQYF.

This clone occurred once. V is TRBV9 and J is TRBJ2-3; D is possibly TRBD1 (5 bases). CDR1 is SGDLS, CDR2 YYNGEE, per germline. The germline V and J ends were trimmed by 0 bases and 4 bases, with 9 bases remaining between them. The CDR3 sequence is 14 residues long. The CDR3 DNA is TGTGCCAGCAGCGTAGGGCCAGGGTCAGATACGCAGTATTTT. It is translated as CASSVGPGSDTQYF. Looking up the rest from reference TRBV9 and TRBJ2-3 gives the full variable domain: DSGVTQTPKHLITATGQRVTLRCSPRSGDLSVYWYQQSLDQGLQFLIQYYNGEERAKGNILERFSAQQFPDLHSELNLSSLELGDSALYFCASSVGPGSDTQYFGPGTRLTVL.

This CDR3 is CASSLGLAADTQYF. Written as DNA, the CDR3 is TGTGCCAGCAGCTTAGGGCTAGCGGCAGATACGCAGTATTTT. This chain links TRBV7-3 with TRBJ2-3; 7 bases line up with TRBD2. V lost 2 bases and J lost 4; bases outside the gene matches: 3. CDR1 and CDR2 from the germline V gene are SGHTA and FQGTGA. The CDR3 has 14 amino acids.